This paragraph reports one T cell receptor beta chain. No cognate antigen has been identified for it. Base qualities are not recorded, but no much larger clone differs from it by a single base. The sample comes from a study of T cells in Graves' hyperthyroidism and ophthalmopathy (dated by TCRdb to about 2019). About the investigation overall: Peripheral blood samples were taken at the time of initial diagnosis, prior to any treatment. To identify TCR V-J signatures that set the groups apart, the researchers used a discovery cohort of 95 to 100 patients, made up of some 41 with Graves' ophthalmopathy and some 60 with stable Graves' hyperthyroidism. Prospective prediction of ophthalmopathy was tested in an independent validation cohort of 18 to 20 hyperthyroidism patients and some 17 patients who later progressed to ophthalmopathy. The 100 discovery patients were randomly split 7:3 into training and test sets. In about six Graves' hyperthyroidism patients, the study also compared T-cell repertoires from thyroid tissue with T-cell repertoires from blood. Once sampling was done, hyperthyroidism patients were given methimazole at a starting dose of 30 mg daily, whereas ophthalmopathy patients were given high-dose intravenous methylprednisolone. The paper reports TCR Vbeta CDR3 sequencing of roughly 140 peripheral blood samples: 40 or so ophthalmopathy, roughly 80 hyperthyroidism and around 17 progressor patients.

The TCR beta CDR3 regions were amplified from the RNA transcripts. A first-round RT-PCR of the TCR CDR3 used the HTBI primer set with the Qiagen OneStep RT-PCR kit. Libraries were constructed in a second round of multiplex PCR, after which size selection and purification were performed. Paired-end sequencing of the libraries was performed with 100 bp reads on an Illumina HiSeq2000. Per the authors' processing: SOAPnuke was used to process the raw data, removing reads that contained adapters or uncalled bases, had a mean Phred below 15, or lacked an exact match to the constant primer or identifier. COPE v1.2.5 was used to merge high-quality paired reads, and clonotypes were defined as unique nucleotide sequences. MiTCR v1.1 was used to align clonotypes to the IMGT TRBV, TRBD and TRBJ reference segments. The analysis was restricted to V-J combinations with a frequency above 0.0001, which together covered over 99% of the repertoires. The TCS score was defined as F50 (clonal expansion) divided by E x V (chaos), with BLOSUM62-based TCRdist calculated between CDR3 peptides within each V-J. Welch's t-statistics and random forest reduced roughly 500 V-J features to roughly 13, which were used in a naive Bayes classifier (R e1071). TCRdb cleaned the public reads at Q25 with fastp, built clones with MiXCR and kept in-frame beta chains. Rows with one shared CDR3 protein collapse into an entry with the most common genes and DNA. The V and J calls shown here were made by TCRdb, not taken from the authors' results. Present in this sample are fewer than 800,000 distinct CDR3 sequences, less than 20% of which were seen just once. The ten biggest clones cover 8.4% of the sample.

According to the germline V gene (reference sequence), CDR1 reads LGHDT and CDR2 reads YNNKEL. The CDR3 runs 16 residues from the cysteine to the phenylalanine. Only the CDR3 DNA is retained, 48 bases long and in frame from the first base. Deletion took 1 base off V and 0 bases off J, with a span of 11 bases between the germline ends. General findings and caveats noted by the study authors: Most expanded thyroid clonotypes (frequency above 0.001) were also detected in blood, suggesting blood repertoires may reflect thyroid immune responses. Sample size was not statistically predetermined, and investigators were not blinded to group allocation. During validation, the model predicted progression to ophthalmopathy a median of around 7 months ahead of onset, with around 71% sensitivity and roughly 75% specificity. Ophthalmopathy was separated from stable hyperthyroidism by a 13 V-J signature model, with around 90% sensitivity and about 84% specificity obtained in cross-validation and 80%/75% obtained in testing.

A patient counted as having stable Graves' hyperthyroidism if no progression to ophthalmopathy occurred over 18 months of follow-up. Hyperthyroidism patients were newly diagnosed, with disease duration under 2 months, and aged 18 to 65 years. Patients with uncontrolled infections, other autoimmune diseases, pregnancy or lactation were excluded. Diagnoses were established on the basis of clinical symptoms, serum thyroxine and TRAb, thyroid ultrasound, and orbital computed tomography. PBMCs were separated from roughly 9.3 ml of fresh peripheral blood using Ficoll-Paque density gradient centrifugation. Total RNA was extracted using Trizol reagent, and RNA quality was assessed on an Agilent 2100 Bioanalyzer.

Sample: blood. This receptor was obtained from a young man with Graves' hyperthyroidism. The chain joins TRBV3-1 to TRBJ2-3; the D segment cannot be called with confidence. The base sequence is TGTGCCAGCAGCCAAGGCATACCCTCTAGCACAGATACGCAGTATTTT. Translated, it gives CASSQGIPSSTDTQYF.